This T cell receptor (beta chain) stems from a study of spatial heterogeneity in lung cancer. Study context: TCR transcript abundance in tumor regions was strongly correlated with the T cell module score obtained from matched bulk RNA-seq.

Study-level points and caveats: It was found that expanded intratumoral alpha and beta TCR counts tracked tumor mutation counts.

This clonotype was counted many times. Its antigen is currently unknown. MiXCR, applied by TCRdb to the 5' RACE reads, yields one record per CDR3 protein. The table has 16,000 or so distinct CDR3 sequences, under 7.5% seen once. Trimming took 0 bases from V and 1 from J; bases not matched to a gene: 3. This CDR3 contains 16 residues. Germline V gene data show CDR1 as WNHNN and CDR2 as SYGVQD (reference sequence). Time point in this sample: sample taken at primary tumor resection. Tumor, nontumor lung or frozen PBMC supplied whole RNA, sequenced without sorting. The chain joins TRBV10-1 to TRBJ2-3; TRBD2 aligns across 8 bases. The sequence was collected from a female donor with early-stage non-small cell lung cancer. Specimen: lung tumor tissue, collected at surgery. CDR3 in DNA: TGCGCCAGCAGTGAGTCGTTTAGCGGGGGCACAGATACGCAGTATTTT. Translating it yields CASSESFSGGTDTQYF.